This is a list of T cell receptor beta chains from one sample in a study of blood T cell repertoires in COVID-19. Some clones are missing from TCRdb's copy, which holds only in-frame ones; the method was immunoSEQ multiplex PCR. This sample has about 190,000 clones, with under 90% found just once. Source material: peripheral blood. These receptor sequences come from a man in his forties or fifties with acute or convalescent COVID-19. The conserved cysteine and the conserved F or W are not part of the CDR3 here. Each record gives: J gene, V gene, CDR3 protein.

>TRBJ2-7|TRBV7-8
ASSLPNRRSVSYEQY
>TRBJ1-5|TRBV4-1
ASSQGTGLPPYSNQPQH
>TRBJ2-1|TRBV7-3
ASSLAGGLFDEQF
>TRBJ1-1|TRBV5-8
ASSSTGEGNTEAF
>TRBJ2-5|TRBV5-4
ASMATQSPETQY
>TRBJ2-2|TRBV3-1/TRBV3-2
ASSQEQLITGELF
>TRBJ2-4|TRBV5-1
ASSLVSGVAKNIQY
>TRBJ2-5|TRBV7-2
ASSFRGVGETQY
>TRBJ2-1|TRBV9
ASSVGSRGGNEQF
>TRBJ2-3|TRBV23-1
ASSRDRGWADTQY
>TRBJ2-7|TRBV6-5
ASSYSSSYEQY
>TRBJ1-5|TRBV6-5
ASSSSGLEPQH
>TRBJ2-1|TRBV27
ASAPAGQGNNEQF
>TRBJ1-1|TRBV7-2
ASSWRETNPPF
>TRBJ1-1|TRBV30
ALEAGTPMNTEAF
>TRBJ1-4|TRBV7-9
ASSLALEGQGNEKLF
>TRBJ1-5|TRBV5-6
ASSSYTRQGVDQPQH
>TRBJ1-4|TRBV6-2/TRBV6-3
ASSSGTGSPREEKLF
>TRBJ2-1|TRBV11-2
ASSLRTSEGDEQF
>TRBJ2-2|TRBV28
ASSENTETTGELF
>TRBJ2-5|TRBV14
ASSPPYQETQY
>TRBJ2-1|TRBV25-1
ASSLPQGYNEQF
>TRBJ2-5|TRBV7-2
ASSYNGLEETQY